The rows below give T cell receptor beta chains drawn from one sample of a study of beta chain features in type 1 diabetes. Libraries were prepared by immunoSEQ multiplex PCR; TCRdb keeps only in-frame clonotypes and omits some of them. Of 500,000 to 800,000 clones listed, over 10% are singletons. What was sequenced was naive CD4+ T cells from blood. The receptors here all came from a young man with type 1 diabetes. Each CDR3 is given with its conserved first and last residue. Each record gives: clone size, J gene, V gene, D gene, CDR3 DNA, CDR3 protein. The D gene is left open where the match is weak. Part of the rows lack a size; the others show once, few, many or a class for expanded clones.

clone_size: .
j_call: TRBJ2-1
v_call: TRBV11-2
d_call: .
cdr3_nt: TGTGCCAGCAGCTTAGGGGGCAGGGGCCAGGGCAATGAGCAGTTCTTC
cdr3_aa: CASSLGGRGQGNEQFF

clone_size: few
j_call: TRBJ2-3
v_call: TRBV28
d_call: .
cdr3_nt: TGTGCCAGCAGTTTAGGGTCGGGTACGCAGTATTTT
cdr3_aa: CASSLGSGTQYF

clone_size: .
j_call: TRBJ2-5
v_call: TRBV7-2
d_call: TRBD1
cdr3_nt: TGTGCCAGCAGCTCGAAGGGGGACAGGCCGGACTTC
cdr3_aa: CASSSKGDRPDF

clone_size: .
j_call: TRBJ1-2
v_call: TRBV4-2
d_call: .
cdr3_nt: TGTGCCAGCAGCCAACTCGAGGCGGGTTTCTATGGCTACACCTTC
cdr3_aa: CASSQLEAGFYGYTF

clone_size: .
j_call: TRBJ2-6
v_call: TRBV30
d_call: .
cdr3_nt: TGTGCCTGGAGTGAGCGTTCGGCATCCCTGACTTTC
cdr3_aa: CAWSERSASLTF

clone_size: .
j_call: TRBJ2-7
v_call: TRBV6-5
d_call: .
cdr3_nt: TGTGCCAGCCTGCGAGACAGAAAGCAGTACTTC
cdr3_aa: CASLRDRKQYF

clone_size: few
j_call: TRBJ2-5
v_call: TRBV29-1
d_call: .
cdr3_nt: TGCAGCGTTGAATCGGGGGACGAGACCCAGTACTTC
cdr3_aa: CSVESGDETQYF

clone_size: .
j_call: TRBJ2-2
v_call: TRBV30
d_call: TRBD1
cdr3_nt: TGTGCCTGGAGTCTCGCGGGACAGGGGGTATTTTTCGGGGAGCTGTTTTTT
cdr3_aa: CAWSLAGQGVFFGELFF

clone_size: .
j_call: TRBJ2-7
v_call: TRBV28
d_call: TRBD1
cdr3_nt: TGTGCCACCCTTGGGAACAGGGGGAACTACGAGCAGTACTTC
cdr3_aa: CATLGNRGNYEQYF

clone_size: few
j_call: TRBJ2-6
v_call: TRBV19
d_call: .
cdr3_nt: TGTGCCAGTAGTATAGATCGCCCCTCCTCTGGGGCCAACGTCCTGACTTTC
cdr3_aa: CASSIDRPSSGANVLTF

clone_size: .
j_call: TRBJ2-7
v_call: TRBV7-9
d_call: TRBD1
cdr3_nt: TGTGCCAGCAACGGACAGGGGTTTTACGAGCAGTACTTT
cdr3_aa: CASNGQGFYEQYF

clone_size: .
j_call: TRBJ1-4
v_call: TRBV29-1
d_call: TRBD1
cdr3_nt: TGCAGCGGGAGGGACAGCGGAAATGAAAAACTGTTTTTT
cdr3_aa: CSGRDSGNEKLFF

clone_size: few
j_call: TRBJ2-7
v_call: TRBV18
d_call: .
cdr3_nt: TGTGCCAGCTCACCACTGGGGGAGACCTACGAGCAGTACTTC
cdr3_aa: CASSPLGETYEQYF

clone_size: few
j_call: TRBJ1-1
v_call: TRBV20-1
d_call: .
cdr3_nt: TGCAGTGCTTCCTACTCCACTGAAGCTTTCTTT
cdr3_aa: CSASYSTEAFF

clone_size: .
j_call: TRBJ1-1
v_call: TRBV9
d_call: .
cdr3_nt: TGTGCCAGCAGCGTAGGAGGCGGGATGAACACTGAAGCTTTCTTT
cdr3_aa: CASSVGGGMNTEAFF

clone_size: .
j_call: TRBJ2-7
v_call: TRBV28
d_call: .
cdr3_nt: TGTGCCACGCAGGGGTACTACGAGCAGTACTTC
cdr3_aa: CATQGYYEQYF

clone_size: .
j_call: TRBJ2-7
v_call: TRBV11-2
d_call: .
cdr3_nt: TGTGCCAGCAGCCTCTCTGGGCCCTACGAGCAGTACTTC
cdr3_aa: CASSLSGPYEQYF

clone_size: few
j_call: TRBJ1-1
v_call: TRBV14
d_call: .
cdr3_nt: TGTGCCAGCAGCTATACATCGAACACTGAAGCTTTCTTT
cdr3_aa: CASSYTSNTEAFF

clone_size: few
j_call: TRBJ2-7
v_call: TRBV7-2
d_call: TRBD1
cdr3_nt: TGTGCCAGCAGCTCAAGGACAGGAGCCCTACGAGAGCAGTACTTC
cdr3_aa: CASSSRTGALREQYF

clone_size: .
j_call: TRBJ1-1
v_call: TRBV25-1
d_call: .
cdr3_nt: TGTGCCAGCAGTTTACAGGAGAACACTGAAGCTTTCTTT
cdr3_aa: CASSLQENTEAFF

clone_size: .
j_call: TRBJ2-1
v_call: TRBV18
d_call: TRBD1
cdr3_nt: TGTGCCAGCTCACCCCCGGGACAGGGGGCCGGCTCCTACAATGAGCAGTTCTTC
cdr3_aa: CASSPPGQGAGSYNEQFF

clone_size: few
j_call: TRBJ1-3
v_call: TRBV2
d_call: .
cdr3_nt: TGTGCCAGCAGACTCGGGGTCCCGGGAAACACCATATATTTT
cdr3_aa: CASRLGVPGNTIYF

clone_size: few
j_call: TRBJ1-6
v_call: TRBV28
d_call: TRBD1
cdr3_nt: TGTGCCAGCAGTCCTGGTGGTGAAACAGGGGCGAGAACACCCCTCCACTTT
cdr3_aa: CASSPGGETGARTPLHF

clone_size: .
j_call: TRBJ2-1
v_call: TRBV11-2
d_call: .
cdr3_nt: TGTGCCAGCAGCTTAGATCACACGAGGCATGAGCAGTTCTTC
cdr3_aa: CASSLDHTRHEQFF

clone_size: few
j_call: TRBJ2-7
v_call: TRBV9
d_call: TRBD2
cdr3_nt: TGTGCCAGCAGCGTTGGACTAGCGGGGCCCTACGAGCAGTACTTC
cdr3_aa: CASSVGLAGPYEQYF

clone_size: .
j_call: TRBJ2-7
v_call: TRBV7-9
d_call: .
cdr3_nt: TGTGCCAGCAGCTTACGGGACACCCGATACGAGCAGTACTTC
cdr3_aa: CASSLRDTRYEQYF

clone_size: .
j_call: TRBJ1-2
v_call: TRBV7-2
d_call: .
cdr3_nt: TGTGCCAGCAGCGCCCGGGAGGTTCTCTATGGCTACACCTTC
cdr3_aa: CASSAREVLYGYTF

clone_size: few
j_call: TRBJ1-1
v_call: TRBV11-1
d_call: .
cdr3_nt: TGTGCCAGCAGCTTTAGCACGGGGGGTGAGACTGAAGCTTTCTTT
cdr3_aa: CASSFSTGGETEAFF

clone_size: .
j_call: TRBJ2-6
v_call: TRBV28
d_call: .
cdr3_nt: TGTGCCAGCAGTTCCCCGGGCGCTGGGGCCAACGTCCTGACTTTC
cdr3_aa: CASSSPGAGANVLTF

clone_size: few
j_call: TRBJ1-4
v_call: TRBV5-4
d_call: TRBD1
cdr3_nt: TGTGCCAGCAGCTTGAGACAGGGTGGTGAAAAACTGTTTTTT
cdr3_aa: CASSLRQGGEKLFF

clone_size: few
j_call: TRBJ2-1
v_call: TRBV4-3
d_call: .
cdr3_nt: TGCGCCAGCAGCCAAGAAACTTACCGCCTGAATGAGCAGTTCTTC
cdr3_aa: CASSQETYRLNEQFF

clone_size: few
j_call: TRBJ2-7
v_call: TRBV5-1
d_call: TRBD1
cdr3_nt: TGCGCCAGCAGCTTGGAGGGGGGCACCGGGACAGGGGCCTACGAGCAGTACTTC
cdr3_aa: CASSLEGGTGTGAYEQYF

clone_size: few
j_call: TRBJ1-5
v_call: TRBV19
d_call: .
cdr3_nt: TGTGCCAGTAGTTTCCCAGGGTCAGCCCAGCATTTT
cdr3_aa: CASSFPGSAQHF

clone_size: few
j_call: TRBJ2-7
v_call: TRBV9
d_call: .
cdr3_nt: TGTGCCAGCAGCCTGGAGGGAACCTACGAGCAGTACTTC
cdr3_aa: CASSLEGTYEQYF

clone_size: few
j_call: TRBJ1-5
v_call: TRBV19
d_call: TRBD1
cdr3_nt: TGTGCCAGTATTGACAGGGGGTATGACAATCAGCCCCAGCATTTT
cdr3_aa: CASIDRGYDNQPQHF

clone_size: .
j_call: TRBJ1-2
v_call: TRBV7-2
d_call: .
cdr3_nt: TGTGCCAGCACGGCACCCCCTTATTTGGATGGCTACACCTTC
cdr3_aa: CASTAPPYLDGYTF

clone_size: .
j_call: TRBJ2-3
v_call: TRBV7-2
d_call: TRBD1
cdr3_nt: TGTGCCAGCAGCCCTACAGGGGGCTCAGATACGCAGTATTTT
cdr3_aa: CASSPTGGSDTQYF

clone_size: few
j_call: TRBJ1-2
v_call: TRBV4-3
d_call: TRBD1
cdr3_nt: TGCGCCAGCAGCCAAGCTCACGGACAGGCCATCTATGGCTACACCTTC
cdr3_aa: CASSQAHGQAIYGYTF

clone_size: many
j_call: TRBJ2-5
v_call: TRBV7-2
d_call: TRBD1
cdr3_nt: TGTGCCAGCAGCGCAAGTACAGGGGGGAAGGGGACCCAGTACTTC
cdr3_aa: CASSASTGGKGTQYF

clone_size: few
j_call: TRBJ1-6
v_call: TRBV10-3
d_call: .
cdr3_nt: TGTGCCATCAGAGCTGGGAACAGGGACAATTCACCCCTCCACTTT
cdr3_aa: CAIRAGNRDNSPLHF